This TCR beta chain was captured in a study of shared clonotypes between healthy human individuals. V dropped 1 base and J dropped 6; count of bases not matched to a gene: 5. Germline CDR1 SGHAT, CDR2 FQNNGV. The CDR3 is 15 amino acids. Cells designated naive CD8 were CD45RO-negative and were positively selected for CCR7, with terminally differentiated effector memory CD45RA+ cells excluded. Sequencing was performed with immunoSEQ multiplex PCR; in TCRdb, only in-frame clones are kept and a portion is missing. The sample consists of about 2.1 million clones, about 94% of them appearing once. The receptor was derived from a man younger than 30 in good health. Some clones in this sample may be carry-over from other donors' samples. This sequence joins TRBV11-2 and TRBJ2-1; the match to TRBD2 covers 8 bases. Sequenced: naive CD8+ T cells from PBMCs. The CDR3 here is CASSLAGGSFNEQFF. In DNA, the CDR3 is TGTGCCAGCAGCTTAGCGGGAGGGTCTTTCAATGAGCAGTTCTTC.